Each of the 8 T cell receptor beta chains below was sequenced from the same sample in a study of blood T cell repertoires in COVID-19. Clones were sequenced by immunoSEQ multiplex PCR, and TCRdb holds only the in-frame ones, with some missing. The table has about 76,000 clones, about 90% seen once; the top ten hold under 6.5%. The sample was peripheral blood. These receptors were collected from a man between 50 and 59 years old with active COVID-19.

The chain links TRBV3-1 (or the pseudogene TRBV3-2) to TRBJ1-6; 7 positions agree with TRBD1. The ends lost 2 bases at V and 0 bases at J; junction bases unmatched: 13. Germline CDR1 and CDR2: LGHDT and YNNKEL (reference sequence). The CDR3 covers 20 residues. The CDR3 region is CASSQSEGAHYPSYNSPLHF. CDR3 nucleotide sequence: TGTGCCAGCAGCCAATCCGAGGGGGCACACTATCCCTCCTATAATTCACCCCTCCACTTT.

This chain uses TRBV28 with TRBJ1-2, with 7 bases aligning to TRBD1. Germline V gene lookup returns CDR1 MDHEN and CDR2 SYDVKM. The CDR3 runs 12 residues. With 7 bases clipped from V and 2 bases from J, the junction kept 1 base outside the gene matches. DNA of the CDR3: TGTGCCAGCATGACAGGGAACTATGGCTACACCTTC. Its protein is CASMTGNYGYTF.

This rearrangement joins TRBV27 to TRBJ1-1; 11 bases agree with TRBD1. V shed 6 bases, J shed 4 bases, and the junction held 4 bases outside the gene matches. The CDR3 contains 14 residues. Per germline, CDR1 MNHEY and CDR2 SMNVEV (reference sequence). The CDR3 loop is CASRTGTGGTEAFF. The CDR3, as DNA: TGTGCCAGCAGGACCGGGACAGGGGGCACTGAAGCTTTCTTT.

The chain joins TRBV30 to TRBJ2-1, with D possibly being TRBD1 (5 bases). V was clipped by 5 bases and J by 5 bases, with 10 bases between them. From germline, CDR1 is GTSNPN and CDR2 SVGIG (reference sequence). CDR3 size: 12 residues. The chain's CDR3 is CAWDRTNNEQFF. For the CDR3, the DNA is TGTGCCTGGGACAGAACCAACAATGAGCAGTTCTTC.

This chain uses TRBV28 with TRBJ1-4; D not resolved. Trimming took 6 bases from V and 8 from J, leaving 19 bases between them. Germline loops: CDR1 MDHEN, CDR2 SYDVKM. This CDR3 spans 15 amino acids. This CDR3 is CASRPPAPTSEKLFF. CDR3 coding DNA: TGTGCCAGCAGGCCCCCGGCTCCTACTAGCGAAAAACTGTTTTTT.

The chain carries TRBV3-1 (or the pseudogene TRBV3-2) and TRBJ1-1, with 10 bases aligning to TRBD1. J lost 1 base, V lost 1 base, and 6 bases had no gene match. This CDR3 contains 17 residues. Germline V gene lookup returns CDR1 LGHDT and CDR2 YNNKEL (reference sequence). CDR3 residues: CASSQGWTGGSNTEAFF. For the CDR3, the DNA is TGTGCCAGCAGCCAAGGGTGGACAGGGGGTTCGAACACTGAAGCTTTCTTT.

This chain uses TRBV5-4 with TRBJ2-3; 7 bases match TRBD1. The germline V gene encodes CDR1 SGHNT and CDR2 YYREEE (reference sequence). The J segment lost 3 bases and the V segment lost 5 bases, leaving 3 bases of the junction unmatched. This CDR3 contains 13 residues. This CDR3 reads CASRPQGTDTQYF. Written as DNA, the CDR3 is TGTGCCAGCAGACCACAGGGGACAGATACGCAGTATTTT.

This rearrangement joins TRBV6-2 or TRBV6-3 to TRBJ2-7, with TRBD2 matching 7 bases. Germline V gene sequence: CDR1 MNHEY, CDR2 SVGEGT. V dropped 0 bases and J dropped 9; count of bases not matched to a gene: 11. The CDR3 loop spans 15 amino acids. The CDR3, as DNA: TGTGCCAGCAGTTACTCCGGGGCTAGCGGCATGGGGCAGTACTTC. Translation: CASSYSGASGMGQYF.